The rows below give T cell receptor beta chains drawn from one sample of a study of CD8+ T cells in alopecia areata. Data came from immunoSEQ multiplex PCR; TCRdb stores just in-frame clones and leaves some out. This table holds about 170,000 clones, just over 65% found once. This specimen consisted of CD8+ T cells sorted from blood, obtained at week 0. The receptor set was obtained from a human donor with alopecia areata. Both conserved end residues are part of each CDR3. Fields, in order: CDR3 DNA, CDR3 protein, J gene, clone size, D gene, CDR3 length, V gene. D genes are given only for firm matches. The size field is filled for only some rows; it gives once, few, many or a size class.

cdr3_nt: TGTGCCAGCAAAACCCGGACTAACCTACCCCGAGATACGCAGTATTTT
cdr3_aa: CASKTRTNLPRDTQYF
j_call: TRBJ2-3
clone_size: .
d_call: .
cdr3_length: 16
v_call: TRBV13

cdr3_nt: TGTGCCAGCAGCGTAGGACAAGCCTATGGCTACACCTTC
cdr3_aa: CASSVGQAYGYTF
j_call: TRBJ1-2
clone_size: .
d_call: .
cdr3_length: 13
v_call: TRBV9

cdr3_nt: TGTGCCAGCAGCTTGGACACAGGGCTGTTACTCCACGAGCAGTACTTC
cdr3_aa: CASSLDTGLLLHEQYF
j_call: TRBJ2-7
clone_size: .
d_call: .
cdr3_length: 16
v_call: TRBV5-6

cdr3_nt: TGTATAACTTACGGGACACTCAACACCGGGGAGCTGTTTTTT
cdr3_aa: CITYGTLNTGELFF
j_call: TRBJ2-2
clone_size: few
d_call: .
cdr3_length: 14
v_call: TRBV6-5

cdr3_nt: TGTGCCTGGACTCGGACAGTTGAAGCTTTCTTT
cdr3_aa: CAWTRTVEAFF
j_call: TRBJ1-1
clone_size: few
d_call: .
cdr3_length: 11
v_call: TRBV30

cdr3_nt: TGTGCCAGCAGCTCAACGGAACTCTTCTTC
cdr3_aa: CASSSTELFF
j_call: TRBJ1-2
clone_size: .
d_call: .
cdr3_length: 10
v_call: TRBV9

cdr3_nt: TGCGCCAGCAGCCAAGATGATGCAGGTCTTTGGCCCTACGAGCAGTACTTC
cdr3_aa: CASSQDDAGLWPYEQYF
j_call: TRBJ2-7
clone_size: .
d_call: .
cdr3_length: 17
v_call: TRBV4-1

cdr3_nt: TGTGCCAGCAGCTTGGGGAATTCACCCCTCCACTTT
cdr3_aa: CASSLGNSPLHF
j_call: TRBJ1-6
clone_size: few
d_call: .
cdr3_length: 12
v_call: TRBV7-9

cdr3_nt: TGTGCCATCAGTGAGCTGCAGGGAGGTGGGACAGGGAGCCAAGAGACCCAGTACTTC
cdr3_aa: CAISELQGGGTGSQETQYF
j_call: TRBJ2-5
clone_size: .
d_call: TRBD1
cdr3_length: 19
v_call: TRBV10-3

cdr3_nt: TGTGCCACCAGCACGTCGGGGCAGCAGTACTTC
cdr3_aa: CATSTSGQQYF
j_call: TRBJ2-7
clone_size: .
d_call: .
cdr3_length: 11
v_call: TRBV15

cdr3_nt: TGCAGCGTTGAATCTAGCGGGGGGGCCTACGAGCAGTACTTC
cdr3_aa: CSVESSGGAYEQYF
j_call: TRBJ2-7
clone_size: .
d_call: TRBD2
cdr3_length: 14
v_call: TRBV29-1

cdr3_nt: TGTGCCAGCAGTCCGGACACTCTTATGCAGCCCCAGCATTTT
cdr3_aa: CASSPDTLMQPQHF
j_call: TRBJ1-5
clone_size: .
d_call: .
cdr3_length: 14
v_call: TRBV6-5

cdr3_nt: TGTGCCAGCAGTGAGACAGCTAACACTGAAGCTTTCTTT
cdr3_aa: CASSETANTEAFF
j_call: TRBJ1-1
clone_size: .
d_call: .
cdr3_length: 13
v_call: TRBV2

cdr3_nt: TGTGCCAGCAGTGACCCGGGGACAGGGATGCAGTATTTT
cdr3_aa: CASSDPGTGMQYF
j_call: TRBJ2-3
clone_size: .
d_call: TRBD1
cdr3_length: 13
v_call: TRBV6-4

cdr3_nt: TGTGCCAGCAGCTTCGCTGGAGCTAATGAAAAACTGTTTTTT
cdr3_aa: CASSFAGANEKLFF
j_call: TRBJ1-4
clone_size: .
d_call: .
cdr3_length: 14
v_call: TRBV7-9

cdr3_nt: TGTGCCAGCAGCCTGAGCCTTAACAATGAGCAGTTCTTC
cdr3_aa: CASSLSLNNEQFF
j_call: TRBJ2-1
clone_size: .
d_call: .
cdr3_length: 13
v_call: TRBV27

cdr3_nt: TGTGCCAGCAGCTTGTTTCGCCCAGGAGGGTCCAAAAACATTCAGTACTTC
cdr3_aa: CASSLFRPGGSKNIQYF
j_call: TRBJ2-4
clone_size: .
d_call: .
cdr3_length: 17
v_call: TRBV11-2

cdr3_nt: TGTGCCAGCACCACAAGAGGTCCGGGAGGCGCTGAAGCTTTCTTT
cdr3_aa: CASTTRGPGGAEAFF
j_call: TRBJ1-1
clone_size: .
d_call: .
cdr3_length: 15
v_call: TRBV6-1